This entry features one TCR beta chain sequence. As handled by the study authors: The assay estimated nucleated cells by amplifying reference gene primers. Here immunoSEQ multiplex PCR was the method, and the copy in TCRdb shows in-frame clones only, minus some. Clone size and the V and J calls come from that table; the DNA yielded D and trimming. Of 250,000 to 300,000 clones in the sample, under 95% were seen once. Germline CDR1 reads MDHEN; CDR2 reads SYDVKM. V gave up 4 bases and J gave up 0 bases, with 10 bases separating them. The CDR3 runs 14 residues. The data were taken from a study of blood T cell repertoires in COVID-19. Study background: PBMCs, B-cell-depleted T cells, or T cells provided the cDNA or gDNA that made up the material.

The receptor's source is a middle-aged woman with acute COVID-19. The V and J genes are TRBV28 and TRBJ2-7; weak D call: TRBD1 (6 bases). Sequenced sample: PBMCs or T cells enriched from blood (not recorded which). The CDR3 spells CASSWTESSYEQYF. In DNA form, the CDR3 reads TGTGCCAGCAGTTGGACAGAGAGCTCCTACGAGCAGTACTTC.